These 27 T cell receptor beta chains came from one sample sequenced in a study of blood T cell repertoires in COVID-19. Profiled with immunoSEQ multiplex PCR; TCRdb holds only in-frame clones, not every one. The sample records 250,000 to 300,000 clones, 75% to 90% being singletons. Material: peripheral blood. These receptors originate from a man aged 55-75 years who had recovered from COVID-19.

The V and J genes are TRBV6-5 and TRBJ2-7; possible D gene TRBD1, 7 bases. From germline, CDR1 is MNHEY and CDR2 SVGAGI. This CDR3 comprises 13 residues. Deletions cut 2 bases from V and 7 bases from J, with 12 bases between. The CDR3 DNA is TGTGCCAGCAGTTACGACAGGGCGGGAGAGCAGTACTTC. Translated, it gives CASSYDRAGEQYF.

The rearrangement links TRBV5-8 to TRBJ1-6; TRBD1 is a possible D gene (6 bases). Trimming took off 4 bases at V and 9 bases at J, with 20 bases between the two ends. Germline V gives CDR1 SGHTS, CDR2 YDEGEE. This CDR3 is 16 amino acids long. Here the CDR3 DNA reads TGTGCCAGCAGCACCCCTCCGGGGGGCGTCGGTTCACCCCTCCACTTT. It codes for CASSTPPGGVGSPLHF.

The chain combines TRBV7-3 with TRBJ2-2; 13 positions agree with TRBD2. Germline V gives CDR1 SGHTA, CDR2 FQGTGA. V was pared by 5 bases and J by 2 bases, with 5 bases of the junction left unmatched. The CDR3 loop spans 17 amino acids. This CDR3 is CASSPRLAGGNTGELFF. The DNA of the CDR3 is TGTGCCAGCAGCCCACGACTAGCGGGGGGTAACACCGGGGAGCTGTTTTTT.

The rearrangement uses TRBV7-9 and TRBJ1-4; no reliable D call. Trimming pared 1 base from V and 0 bases from J, leaving 12 bases between. The CDR3 totals 17 residues. The germline V gene has CDR1 SEHNR and CDR2 FQNEAQ (reference sequence). CDR3 coding DNA: TGTGCCAGCAGCTTAGGGGCCAGCCCCCCAACTAATGAAAAACTGTTTTTT. Translating it yields CASSLGASPPTNEKLFF.

The CDR3 loop is CASSQKAGEDKNIQYF. Written as DNA, the CDR3 is TGTGCCAGCAGCCAGAAAGCGGGAGAAGACAAAAACATTCAGTACTTC. The chain couples TRBV7-9 to TRBJ2-4; 8 nucleotides line up with TRBD2. Trimming took 5 bases from V and 3 from J; bases not matched to a gene: 9. The CDR3 spans 16 residues. Germline values: CDR1 SEHNR, CDR2 FQNEAQ (reference sequence).

This clone was counted a few times. In nucleotides, the CDR3 is TGTGCCAGCCAGAGCGGGAGATACGAGCAGTACTTC. It translates to CASQSGRYEQYF. J is TRBJ2-7 and V is TRBV12-3 or TRBV12-4, with TRBD2 identical over 8 bases. V was pared by 8 bases and J by 4 bases, with 4 bases of the junction left unmatched. The CDR3 extends over 12 amino acids.

The chain links TRBV19 to TRBJ1-6, with D maybe TRBD1 (5 bases). Germline V gene sequence: CDR1 LNHDA, CDR2 SQIVND (reference sequence). Trimming left V 6 bases short and J 7 bases short, with 19 bases between. The CDR3 covers 16 residues. Here the CDR3 reads CASSHFSGTGNSPLHF. The CDR3, as DNA: TGTGCCAGTAGCCACTTCTCCGGGACTGGAAATTCACCCCTCCACTTT. The full variable domain, with the rest looked up from reference TRBV19 and TRBJ1-6, is DGGITQSPKYLFRKEGQNVTLSCEQNLNHDAMYWYRQDPGQGLRLIYYSQIVNDFQKGDIAEGYSVSREKKESFPLTVTSAQKNPTAFYLCASSHFSGTGNSPLHFGNGTRLTVT.

The CDR3 DNA sequence: TGTGCCAGCAGCCCCCGGGAGGCGGGGGATACGCAGTATTTT. As protein: CASSPREAGDTQYF. The chain joins TRBV7-6 to TRBJ2-3; 7 bases are a match to TRBD2. After removal of 5 bases from V and 6 bases from J, the junction contained 8 bases not matched to a gene. The V gene's germline CDR1 is SGHVS and CDR2 FNYEAQ. The CDR3 runs to 14 residues.

The gene calls are TRBV24-1 and TRBJ2-5; tentatively, D is TRBD1 (6 bases). The CDR3 runs 11 residues. Trimming shortened V by 11 bases and J by 5 bases, and 11 bases separated the two germline ends. Germline V gives CDR1 KGHDR, CDR2 SFDVKD. The CDR3 sequence is CASTGWETQYF. Here the CDR3 DNA reads TGTGCCAGCACAGGGTGGGAGACCCAGTACTTC.

The J gene is TRBJ2-2, the V gene TRBV14, with 12 bases aligning to TRBD2. Unmatched junction bases numbered 6, after V lost 2 bases and J lost 5 bases. The germline V gene has CDR1 SGHDN and CDR2 FVKESK. The CDR3 totals 17 residues. Here the CDR3 DNA reads TGTGCCAGCAGCCAAAGAATGGGACTAGCGGGTACCGGGGAGCTGTTTTTT. It specifies CASSQRMGLAGTGELFF.

This chain connects TRBV5-5 to TRBJ2-7, with a tentative D call TRBD1 (6 bases). Germline CDR1 is SGHKS and CDR2 is YYEKEE (reference sequence). The ends were cut back, 4 bases at V and 0 bases at J, with 17 bases in the middle. The CDR3 is 16 amino acids. For the CDR3, the DNA is TGTGCCAGCAGCCAGACAGCAGGGGATCTCTCCTACGAGCAGTACTTC. Amino acids: CASSQTAGDLSYEQYF. Full variable domain (rest looked up from reference TRBV5-5 and TRBJ2-7): DAGVTQSPTHLIKTRGQQVTLRCSPISGHKSVSWYQQVLGQGPQFIFQYYEKEERGRGNFPDRFSARQFPNYSSELNVNALLLGDSALYLCASSQTAGDLSYEQYFGPGTRLTVT.

This rearrangement joins TRBV19 to TRBJ2-7; 15 bases line up with TRBD2. The CDR3 runs to 16 residues. J gave up 3 bases and V 4 bases, and 4 bases lay outside the gene matches. Germline assignment: CDR1 LNHDA and CDR2 SQIVND (reference sequence). Here the CDR3 DNA reads TGTGCCAGTAGTAGGGGACTAGCGGGGGGCTTCTACGAGCAGTACTTC. Protein: CASSRGLAGGFYEQYF.

This chain uses TRBV19 with TRBJ1-5; no reliable D call. There are 15 residues in the CDR3. The V end lost 2 bases, the J end lost 1 base, and 9 bases lay between the germline ends. Germline CDR1 reads LNHDA; CDR2 reads SQIVND (reference sequence). The CDR3 sequence: CASSIRGTSNQPQHF. The CDR3 DNA follows: TGTGCCAGTAGTATACGGGGTACAAGCAATCAGCCCCAGCATTTT.

The chain couples TRBV2 to TRBJ2-2; 9 positions agree with TRBD2. Germline CDR1 SNHLY, CDR2 FYNNEI. The CDR3 is 18 residues long. The junction had 8 bases not matched to a gene; V was cut back by 3 bases and J by 0 bases. CDR3 coding DNA: TGTGCCAGCAGTGAGGATAGCGGGGGAAGAACGAACACCGGGGAGCTGTTTTTT. Protein product: CASSEDSGGRTNTGELFF.

The rearrangement uses TRBV9 and TRBJ2-7; no definite D call. Between the trimmed V and J ends, which lost 0 bases and 5 bases, there was a span of 15 bases. The CDR3 has 15 amino acids. The germline V gene encodes CDR1 SGDLS and CDR2 YYNGEE. DNA for the CDR3: TGTGCCAGCAGCGTAGGCAGCCCGACCAGGAACGAGCAGTACTTC. Protein sequence: CASSVGSPTRNEQYF.

The chain joins TRBV27 to TRBJ1-2; D may be TRBD1 (5 bases). The CDR3 runs to 14 residues. V gave up 0 bases and J gave up 8 bases, with 13 bases separating them. Per the germline V gene, CDR1 is MNHEY and CDR2 is SMNVEV (reference sequence). Written as DNA, the CDR3 is TGTGCCAGCAGTTTATCCACAGGCACCTCGGGCTACACCTTC. Translating gives CASSLSTGTSGYTF.

V gene TRBV6-5 combines with J gene TRBJ2-7, with 9 bases that match TRBD1. The CDR3 runs 14 residues. Germline loops: CDR1 MNHEY, CDR2 SVGAGI. With V trimmed by 7 bases and J by 6 bases, 10 bases remained unmatched. CDR3 protein: CASNLGQGVGEQYF. DNA of the CDR3: TGTGCCAGCAACCTGGGACAGGGCGTCGGCGAGCAGTACTTC.

The chain combines TRBV15 with TRBJ2-5; tentative D call: TRBD2 (5 bases). Germline values: CDR1 LNHNV, CDR2 YYDKDF (reference sequence). Trimming took off 1 base at V and 2 bases at J, with 11 bases between the two ends. The CDR3 has 15 amino acids. CDR3 sequence reads: CATSRGFRGQETQYF. Here the CDR3 DNA reads TGTGCCACCAGCAGAGGGTTTCGAGGGCAAGAGACCCAGTACTTC. The full variable domain, its missing parts supplied by reference TRBV15 and TRBJ2-5, is DAMVIQNPRYQVTQFGKPVTLSCSQTLNHNVMYWYQQKSSQAPKLLFHYYDKDFNNEADTPDNFQSRRPNTSFCFLDIRSPGLGDTAMYLCATSRGFRGQETQYFGPGTRLLVL.

The chain recombines TRBV5-4 with TRBJ1-1, with D perhaps TRBD1 (6 bases). Germline CDR1 and CDR2: SGHNT and YYREEE (reference sequence). V lost 4 bases and J 0 bases, leaving 16 bases between the germline ends. This CDR3 has 16 amino acids. In DNA form, the CDR3 reads TGTGCCAGCAGCAGGAGGCGACAGGACCTGAACACTGAAGCTTTCTTT. Residues: CASSRRRQDLNTEAFF.

The V and J genes are TRBV5-1 and TRBJ2-7; D is ambiguous. The CDR3 covers 15 residues. Germline CDR1 is SGHRS and CDR2 is YFSETQ. V was trimmed by 1 base and J by 3 bases, leaving 14 bases between them. CDR3 sequence: CASSLNSWSSYEQYF. CDR3 in DNA: TGCGCCAGCAGCTTGAATTCTTGGTCCAGCTACGAGCAGTACTTC.

The J gene is TRBJ1-1, the V gene TRBV5-8, with D perhaps TRBD1 (5 bases). The CDR3 has 15 amino acids. With 1 base removed from V and 0 bases from J, the gap between germline ends came to 10 bases. CDR1 SGHTS and CDR2 YDEGEE come from the germline V gene. The CDR3 sequence: CASSLRQGLNTEAFF. CDR3 sequence (DNA): TGTGCCAGCAGCTTGAGGCAGGGATTGAACACTGAAGCTTTCTTT. Variable domain in full (rest from reference TRBV5-8 and TRBJ1-1): EAGVTQSPTHLIKTRGQQATLRCSPISGHTSVYWYQQALGLGLQFLLWYDEGEERNRGNFPPRFSGRQFPNYSSELNVNALELEDSALYLCASSLRQGLNTEAFFGQGTRLTVV.

The rearrangement links TRBV30 to TRBJ2-2; TRBD2 aligns across 9 bases. The V gene's germline CDR1 is GTSNPN and CDR2 SVGIG (reference sequence). The CDR3 extends over 12 amino acids. V was clipped by 3 bases and J by 11 bases; unmatched bases: 4. CDR3 nucleotide sequence: TGTGCCTGGAGACCACTAGCGGGCGAGCTGTTTTTT. Translating it yields CAWRPLAGELFF. The full variable domain, rest sourced from reference TRBV30 and TRBJ2-2, is SQTIHQWPATLVQPVGSPLSLECTVEGTSNPNLYWYRQAAGRGLQLLFYSVGIGQISSEVPQNLSASRPQDRQFILSSKKLLLSDSGFYLCAWRPLAGELFFGEGSRLTVL.

In DNA form, the CDR3 reads TGTGCCAGCACCTTTCGCACAGGAAGCACTGAAGCTTTCTTT. Residues: CASTFRTGSTEAFF. V is TRBV7-9 and J is TRBJ1-1; the D gene is possibly TRBD1 (5 bases). The CDR3 sequence is 14 residues long. CDR1 and CDR2 (germline): SEHNR, FQNEAQ (reference sequence). Trimming stripped 7 bases from V and 4 bases from J, with 16 bases between.

Points on this clone: The junction differs from germline at one of its ends, possibly a read error. The gene calls are TRBV7-2 and TRBJ2-5; 10 bases fit TRBD2. Germline CDR1 SGHTA, CDR2 FQGNSA. The CDR3 extends over 14 amino acids. This CDR3 is CASSLAGDFKTQYF. The CDR3 nucleotides read TGTGCCAGCAGCCTAGCGGGAGACTTCAAGACCCAGTACTTC. The full variable domain, completed using reference TRBV7-2 and TRBJ2-5, is GAGVSQSPSNKVTEKGKDVELRCDPISGHTALYWYRQSLGQGLEFLIYFQGNSAPDKSGLPSDRFSAERTGGSVSTLTIQRTQQEDSAVYLCASSLAGDFKTQYFGPGTRLLVL.

This clone was observed a handful of times. For the CDR3, the DNA is TGCGCCAGCAGCGGCCGGGGGGCGGACGGGGAGCTGTTTTTT. It is translated as CASSGRGADGELFF. This sequence joins TRBV5-1 and TRBJ2-2; D might be TRBD2 (7 bases). Germline V gives CDR1 SGHRS, CDR2 YFSETQ. The V end lost 4 bases, the J end lost 7 bases, and 14 bases lay between the germline ends. CDR3 length: 14 residues. The whole variable domain, filled in from reference TRBV5-1 and TRBJ2-2, reads KAGVTQTPRYLIKTRGQQVTLSCSPISGHRSVSWYQQTPGQGLQFLFEYFSETQRNKGNFPGRFSGRQFSNSRSEMNVSTLELGDSALYLCASSGRGADGELFFGEGSRLTVL.

The chain employs TRBV7-2 and TRBJ1-1; 7 positions match TRBD1. Losses at the gene ends were 5 bases for V and 8 bases for J; bases not matched to a gene: 11. The CDR3 runs to 14 residues. Germline CDR1 SGHTA, CDR2 FQGNSA. CDR3 in amino acids: CASSRNYDRAEAFF. The CDR3 bases are TGTGCCAGCAGCCGCAACTACGACAGGGCGGAAGCTTTCTTT.

The chain is built from TRBV11-3 and TRBJ2-1; 11 bases are shared with TRBD2. Trimming cost V 1 base and J 4 bases; bases outside gene matches: 0. The CDR3 contains 15 residues. From germline, CDR1 is SGHNT and CDR2 YENEEA. The CDR3 DNA follows: TGTGCCAGCAGCTTAGGACTAGCGGGGTACAATGAGCAGTTCTTC. This translates into CASSLGLAGYNEQFF.